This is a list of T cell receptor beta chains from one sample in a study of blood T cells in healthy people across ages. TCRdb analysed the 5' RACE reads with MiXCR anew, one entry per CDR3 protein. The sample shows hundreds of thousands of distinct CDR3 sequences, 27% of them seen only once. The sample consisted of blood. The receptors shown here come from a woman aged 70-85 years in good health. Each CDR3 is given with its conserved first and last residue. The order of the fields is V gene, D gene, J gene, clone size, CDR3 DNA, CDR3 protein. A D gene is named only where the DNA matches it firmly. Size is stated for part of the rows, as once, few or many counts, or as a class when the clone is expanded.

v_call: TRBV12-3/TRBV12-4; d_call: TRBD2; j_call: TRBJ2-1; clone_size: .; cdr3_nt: TGTGCCAGCAGCGGACTAGCGCGATTTCAAGGGGAGCAGTTCTTC; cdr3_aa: CASSGLARFQGEQFF
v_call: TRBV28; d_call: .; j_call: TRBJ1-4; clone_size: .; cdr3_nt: TGTGCCAGCAGTGCGCCCCAGGCGAAACTGTTTTTT; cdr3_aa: CASSAPQAKLFF
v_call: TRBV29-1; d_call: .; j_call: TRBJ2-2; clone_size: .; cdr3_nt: TGCAGCGTTGAAGATTTAATAGCCGGGGAGCTGTTTTTT; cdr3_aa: CSVEDLIAGELFF
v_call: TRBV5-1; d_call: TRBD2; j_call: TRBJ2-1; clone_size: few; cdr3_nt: TGCGCCAGCAGCTTGGGGGGACTAGCGGCAGACAATGAGCAGTTCTTC; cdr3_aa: CASSLGGLAADNEQFF
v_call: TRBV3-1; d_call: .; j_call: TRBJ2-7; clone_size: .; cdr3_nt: TGTGCCAGCAGCCTCCGAGGGCCCAACGAGCAGTACTTC; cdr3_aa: CASSLRGPNEQYF
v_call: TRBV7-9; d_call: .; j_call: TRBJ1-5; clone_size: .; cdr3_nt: TGTGCCAGCAGCTTAGGCAGAGATCAGCCCCAGCATTTT; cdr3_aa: CASSLGRDQPQHF
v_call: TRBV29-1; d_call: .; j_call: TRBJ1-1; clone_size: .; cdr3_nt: TGCAGCGCCATCCCCGATGGCACTGAAGCTTTCTTT; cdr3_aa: CSAIPDGTEAFF
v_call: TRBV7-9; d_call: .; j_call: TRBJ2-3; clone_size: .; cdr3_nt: TGTGCCAGCAGCTTAGGGACAGAGAGCACAGATACGCAGTATTTT; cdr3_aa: CASSLGTESTDTQYF
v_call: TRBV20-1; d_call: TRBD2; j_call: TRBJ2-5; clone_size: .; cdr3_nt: TGCAGTGCCGGGAGACTAGCGGGAGAAGAGACCCAGTACTTC; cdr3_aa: CSAGRLAGEETQYF
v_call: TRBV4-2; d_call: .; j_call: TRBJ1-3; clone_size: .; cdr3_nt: TGTGCCAGCAGCCCGAGGGGGACCGTTCCGGGAAACACCATATATTTT; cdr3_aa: CASSPRGTVPGNTIYF
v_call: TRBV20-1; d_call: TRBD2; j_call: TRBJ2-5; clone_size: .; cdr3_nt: TGCAGTGCCAGAGGGGACTACCAACAAGAGACCCAGTACTTC; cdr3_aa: CSARGDYQQETQYF
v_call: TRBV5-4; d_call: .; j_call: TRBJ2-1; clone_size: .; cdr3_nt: TGTGCCAGCAGCTTGTCGGCAGCTACCTACAATGAGCAGTTCTTC; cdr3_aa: CASSLSAATYNEQFF
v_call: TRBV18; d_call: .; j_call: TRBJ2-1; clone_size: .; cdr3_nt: TGTGCCAGCTCAGGGGATGAGCAGTTCTTC; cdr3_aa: CASSGDEQFF
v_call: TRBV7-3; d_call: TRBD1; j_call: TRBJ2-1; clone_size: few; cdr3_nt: TGTGCCAGCAGCACGACAGGGGGCCCCTACAATGAGCAGTTCTTC; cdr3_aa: CASSTTGGPYNEQFF
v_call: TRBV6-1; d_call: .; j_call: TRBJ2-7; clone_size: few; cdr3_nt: TGTGCCAGCAGTGAAGACAGTCTCACACCCTACGAGCAGTACTTC; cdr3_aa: CASSEDSLTPYEQYF
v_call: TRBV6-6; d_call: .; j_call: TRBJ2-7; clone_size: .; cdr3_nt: TGTGCCAGCAGCGGTCAGGATCTTTACGAGCAGTACTTC; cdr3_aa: CASSGQDLYEQYF
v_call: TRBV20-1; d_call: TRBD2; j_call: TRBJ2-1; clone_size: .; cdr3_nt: TGCAGTGCTATCGGACTAGCGGGAGGACTGAGCTCCTACAATGAGCAGTTCTTC; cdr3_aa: CSAIGLAGGLSSYNEQFF
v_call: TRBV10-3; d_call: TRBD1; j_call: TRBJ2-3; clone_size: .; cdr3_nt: TGTGCCATCAGTGAGTCTAAGGGACAGGGGGCTTCGGATACGCAGTATTTT; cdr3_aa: CAISESKGQGASDTQYF
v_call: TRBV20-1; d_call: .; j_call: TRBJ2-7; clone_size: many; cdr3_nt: TGCAGTGCTCTCCGGGACGGGAGTCCCTACGAGCAGTACTTC; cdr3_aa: CSALRDGSPYEQYF
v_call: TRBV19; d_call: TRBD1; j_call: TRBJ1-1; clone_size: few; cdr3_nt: TGTGCCAGCGTGCTGGGACAGGGGAAGACTGAAGCTTTCTTT; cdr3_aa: CASVLGQGKTEAFF
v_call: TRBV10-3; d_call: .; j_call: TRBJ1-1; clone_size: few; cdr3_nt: TGTGCCATCAGTGAACGACCTGACACTGAAGCTTTCTTT; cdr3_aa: CAISERPDTEAFF
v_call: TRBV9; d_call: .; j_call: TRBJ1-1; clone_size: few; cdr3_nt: TGTGCCAGCAGCGAGCCCCCCGGTGGGCCTAAGACTGAAGCTTTCTTT; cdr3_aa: CASSEPPGGPKTEAFF
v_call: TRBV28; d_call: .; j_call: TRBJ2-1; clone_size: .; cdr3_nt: TGTGCCTTCCAAAGTGCGGGGTCTAAGAATGAGCAGTTCTTC; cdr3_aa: CAFQSAGSKNEQFF
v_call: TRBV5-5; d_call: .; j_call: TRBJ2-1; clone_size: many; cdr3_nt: TGTGCCAGCAGCTCTTCGGCCCGGGACGGGCAGTTCTTC; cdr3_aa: CASSSSARDGQFF
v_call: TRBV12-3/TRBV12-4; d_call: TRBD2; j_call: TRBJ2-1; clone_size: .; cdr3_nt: TGTGCCAGCAGTCCTCAACTAGCGGGATCTGAGCAGTTCTTC; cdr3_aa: CASSPQLAGSEQFF
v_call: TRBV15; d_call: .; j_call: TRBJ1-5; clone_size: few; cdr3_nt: TGTGCCACCAGCAGAGGTGGCAATCAGCCCCAGCATTTT; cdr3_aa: CATSRGGNQPQHF
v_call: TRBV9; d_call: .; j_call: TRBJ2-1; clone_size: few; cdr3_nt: TGTGCCAGCAGCGTAGGGGGAAACCCCCAGGGGCGCGAGCAGTTCTTC; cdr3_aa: CASSVGGNPQGREQFF
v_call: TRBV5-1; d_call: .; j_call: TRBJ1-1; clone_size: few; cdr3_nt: TGCGCCAGCAGCTTGCCAGGGAGGAGCACTGAAGCTTTCTTT; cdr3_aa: CASSLPGRSTEAFF
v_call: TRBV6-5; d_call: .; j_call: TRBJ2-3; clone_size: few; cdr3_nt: TGTGCCAGCAGTTACGCCTCGGGGGCGGCGTCTAGGACAGATACGCAGTATTTT; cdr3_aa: CASSYASGAASRTDTQYF
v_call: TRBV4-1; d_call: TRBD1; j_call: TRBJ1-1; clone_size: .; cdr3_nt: TGCGCCAGCAGCCATGCCGGGACAGGGAACCCTGAAGCTTTCTTT; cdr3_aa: CASSHAGTGNPEAFF
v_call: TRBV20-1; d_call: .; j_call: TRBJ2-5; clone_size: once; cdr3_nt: TGCAGTGCTAGATCCGCTCTAGGAGGGGGGGAGACCCAGTACTTC; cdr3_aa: CSARSALGGGETQYF
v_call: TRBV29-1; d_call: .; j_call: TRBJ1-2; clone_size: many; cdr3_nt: TGCAGCGTGGGCCGGGGGCAAGGCTACACCTTC; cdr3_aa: CSVGRGQGYTF
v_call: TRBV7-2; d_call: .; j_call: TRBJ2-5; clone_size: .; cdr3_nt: TGTGCCAGCAGCTTTCAGACTAGCACAGGGGAGACCCAGTACTTC; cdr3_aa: CASSFQTSTGETQYF
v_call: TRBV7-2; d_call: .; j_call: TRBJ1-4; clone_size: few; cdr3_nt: TGTGCCAGCAGCGGGACGAGGAGAGCAACTAATGAAAAACTGTTTTTT; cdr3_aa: CASSGTRRATNEKLFF
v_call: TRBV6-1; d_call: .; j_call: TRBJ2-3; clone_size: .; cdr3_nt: TGTGCCAGCACGGGCCGCCTCACAGATACGCAGTATTTT; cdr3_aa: CASTGRLTDTQYF
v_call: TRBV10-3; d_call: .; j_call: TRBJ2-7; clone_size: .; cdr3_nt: TGTGCCATCAGTGAGTCCCCGTGGGACCGACCATCCTACGAGCAGTACTTC; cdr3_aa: CAISESPWDRPSYEQYF
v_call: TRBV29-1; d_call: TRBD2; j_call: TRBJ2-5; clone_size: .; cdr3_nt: TGCAGCGTTGAAGGGTCTAGCGGGAGGGAGACCCAGTACTTC; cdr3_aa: CSVEGSSGRETQYF
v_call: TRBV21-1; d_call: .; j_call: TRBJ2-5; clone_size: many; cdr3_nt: TGTGCCAGCAGCTCTGAAGGCAGGGGTTACTGGACCCAGTACTTC; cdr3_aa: CASSSEGRGYWTQYF
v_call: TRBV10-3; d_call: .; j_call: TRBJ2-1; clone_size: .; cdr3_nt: TGTGCCATCAGTGAGTCTTTGAGGCTCGTAGATGAGCAGTTCTTC; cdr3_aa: CAISESLRLVDEQFF
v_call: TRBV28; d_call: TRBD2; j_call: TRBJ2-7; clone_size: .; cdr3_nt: TGTGCCAGCAGCACAATCCCGGGACTAGCCGACGAGCAGTACTTC; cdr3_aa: CASSTIPGLADEQYF
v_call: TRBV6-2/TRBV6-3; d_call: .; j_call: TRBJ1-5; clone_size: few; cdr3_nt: TGTGCCAGCAGTTACTCACTAGGGGCGGGCAATCAGCCCCAGCATTTT; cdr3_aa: CASSYSLGAGNQPQHF
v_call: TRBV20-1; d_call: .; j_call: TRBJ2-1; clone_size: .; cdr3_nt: TGCAGTGCTAGAGCCATCCTTAATGAGCAGTTCTTC; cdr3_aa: CSARAILNEQFF
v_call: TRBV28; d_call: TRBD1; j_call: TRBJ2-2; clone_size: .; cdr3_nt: TGTGCCAGCACTCGTACCCCTGGACAGGCGGTTACCGGGGAGCTGTTTTTT; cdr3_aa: CASTRTPGQAVTGELFF
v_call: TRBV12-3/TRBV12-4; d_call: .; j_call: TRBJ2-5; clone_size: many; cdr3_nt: TGTGCCAGCAGCACATACGGGAGCGGGCCAGAGACCCAGTACTTC; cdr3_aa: CASSTYGSGPETQYF
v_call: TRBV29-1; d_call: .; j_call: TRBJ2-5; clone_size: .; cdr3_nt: TGCAGCGTTGGGGCCAGTGGCGAGACCCAGTACTTC; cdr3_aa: CSVGASGETQYF
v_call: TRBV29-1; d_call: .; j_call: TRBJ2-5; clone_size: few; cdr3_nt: TGCAGCGTTGGGGAAGTACTAGGGGAGACCCAGTACTTC; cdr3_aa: CSVGEVLGETQYF
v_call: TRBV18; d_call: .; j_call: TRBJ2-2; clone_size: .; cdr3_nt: TGTGCCAGCTCACCACTCCAGGACAGCACCGGGGAGCTGTTTTTT; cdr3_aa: CASSPLQDSTGELFF
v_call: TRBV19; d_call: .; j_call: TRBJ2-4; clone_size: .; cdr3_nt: TGTGCCAGTAGTGACGCCGGGGGTACTAAAAACATTCAGTACTTC; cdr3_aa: CASSDAGGTKNIQYF
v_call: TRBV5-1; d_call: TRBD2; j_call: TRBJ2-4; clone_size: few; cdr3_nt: TGCGCCAGCAGCTTGTTACCGGGAGGGACCAAAAACATTCAGTACTTC; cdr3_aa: CASSLLPGGTKNIQYF
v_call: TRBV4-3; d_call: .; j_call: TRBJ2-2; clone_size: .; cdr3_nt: TGCGCCAGCAGCCAAGATGTTCAGCGATCGCCCGGGGAGCTGTTTTTT; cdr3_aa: CASSQDVQRSPGELFF
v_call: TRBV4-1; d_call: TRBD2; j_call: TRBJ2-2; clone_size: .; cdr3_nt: TGCGCCAGCAGCCAAGGTTGGCTAGCGGGAGGAGAGCTGTTTTTT; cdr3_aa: CASSQGWLAGGELFF